Sequencing of this T cell receptor (beta chain) was carried out in a study of shared clonotypes between healthy human individuals. With regard to this clone: As yet, its antigen is unknown.

Nashville, Tennessee was home to all donors, each a Caucasian adult. In CD8 memory, CD45RO+ cells were put together with CCR7-negative CD45RA+ TemRA cells. Method: immunoSEQ multiplex PCR; TCRdb's copy keeps in-frame clones and lacks some. Among around 690,000 clones listed, less than 95% were seen once. Germline CDR1 reads MNHEY; CDR2 reads SVGAGI. The CDR3 runs to 13 residues. With 4 bases removed from V and 0 bases from J, the gap between germline ends came to 4 bases. Study-level findings and limits: Read depth was anticipated to influence clonotype sharing among donors. Generally, naive subsets (rather than memory subsets) showed larger estimated richness.

The V call is TRBV6-5, the J call TRBJ1-5; D unresolved. This receptor was taken from a young man in good health. Some clones in this sample may be carry-over from other donors' samples. The sequencing sample was made of memory CD8+ T cells from PBMCs. Subset given: CD45RO+ cells pooled with CCR7-negative TemRA cells. This CDR3 reads CASSFPSNQPQHF. CDR3 DNA sequence: TGTGCCAGCAGTTTCCCTAGCAATCAGCCCCAGCATTTT.